The present T cell receptor beta chain was sequenced within a study of tumor and adjacent non-tumor tissue in lung cancer (dated by TCRdb to between 2018 and 2020). Regarding the complete study: The cohort included about a dozen adenocarcinoma, 2 squamous cell carcinoma and 1 small cell lung cancer patients. The roughly 15 patients were aged roughly 30 to 76 years, included some 10 men and 5 women, and had TNM stage I to III disease. Sequencing generated a total of more than 95,000,000 productive TCRbeta reads, averaging about 4 million reads per sample. The study compared bulk TCRbeta repertoires from lung tumor tissue and matched distant non-tumor lung tissue of some 15 lung cancer patients. TCRbeta CDR3 sequencing was performed on more than 25 paired specimens, with one tumor sample and one normal lung sample collected per patient.

To note about this clonotype: Its antigen is not yet known. One end of the junction does not line up with germline, which may come from a read error.

Sequences SGHVS (CDR1) and FQNEAQ (CDR2) are obtained from the germline V gene. From its cysteine to its phenylalanine, the CDR3 spans 14 amino acids. The read is trimmed to its CDR3 DNA, 42 bases read in frame from base 1. Receptor amplification or capture employed multiplex PCR. Instrument used: Illumina HiSeq 2500. Following protocols modified from ARM-PCR, the researchers constructed TCRbeta libraries through three rounds of nested PCR with primers (Table S4). Before sequencing, PCR products in the 200-500 bp range were cut out of the gel and cleaned up using the QIAquick gel extraction kit. On the study's bioinformatics: Reads were cleaned with Trimmomatic, merged with FLASH into complete CDR3 sequences, and assigned to V(D)J germline segments with MiTCR. Clonal diversity was computed as the inverse Simpson's index with VDJtools. Productive reads were defined as in-frame sequences without a premature stop codon. TCRdb reprocessed the public reads (quality trimming at Q25 with fastp, clone calling with MiXCR) and kept in-frame beta chains. Under each unique CDR3 protein, matching rows form one entry showing the most common genes and DNA. TCRdb's processing, not the authors' own work, is the source of the V and J calls. For this sample the table gives 220,000 or so distinct CDR3 sequences, of which less than 80% were detected only once. Roughly 24% of the sample goes to the ten largest clones.

Study-level results and caveats: Peripheral blood was not sequenced, so blood TCRbeta repertoires in these lung cancer patients were not examined. TCR diversity was significantly higher in younger patients, and higher tumor TCR diversity was associated with shorter overall and disease-free survival. The methods do not name the sequencing platform or mention unique molecular identifiers. Tumor tissue showed significantly greater TCR diversity (inverse Simpson) than normal lung tissue (approximately 430 vs 150, P = 0.0075, Mann-Whitney U test). With only approximately 15 patients in the cohort, the authors noted that larger samples and more detailed clinical data are needed. A significantly larger cumulative share of the repertoire was made up by the top 100 clones in normal lung than in tumor tissue.

RNA was isolated from bulk unsorted tissue, and RNA quality was assessed with a NanoDrop ND-1000 and an Agilent 2100. Donors were newly diagnosed lung cancer patients admitted for thoracic surgery in China between August and November 2014, without prior chemotherapy. The study excluded patients who had received radiotherapy or chemotherapy before or who had another cancer at the same time. Surgical tissue pieces of roughly 1-2 cm3 were preserved in RNAlater solution and stored at -80 °C until use. This receptor was identified in a man between 60 and 75 years old with non-small cell lung cancer. The sequenced sample was lung tumor tissue. In this chain, TRBV7-8 is recombined with TRBJ1-3; a confident D gene designation cannot be given. The DNA sequence is given as TGTGCCAGCAGCTTAGGGGGAGGTGGAAACAGCATATATTTT. Its protein product is CASSLGGGGNSIYF.